This T cell receptor (beta chain) came from a study of long-term antiretroviral therapy in people with HIV. Study details: The oldest specimens predate the 2015 immediate-ART recommendation by about a decade.

Study conclusions and caveats: Documentation of ART adherence, viral resistance or therapy changes was absent. The blood, collected between about 2003 and 2017, was possibly taken under older ART regimens.

The libraries were made with immunoSEQ v3.0 at survey level. The data were produced by immunoSEQ multiplex PCR, yet TCRdb's version contains in-frame clones alone and is incomplete. The sample carries 35,000 to 45,000 clones, around 83% recorded once. Trimming removed 1 base at V and 4 bases at J, with 16 bases between. In germline, CDR1 is MDHEN, CDR2 SYDVKM. CDR3 length equals 17 residues. Among participants with HIV, every one received treatment in the United States. With respect to this clone: Its antigen remains unknown.

The rearrangement uses TRBV28 and TRBJ2-2; possibly TRBD2 for D (5 bases). The sequencing used unsorted PBMCs, collected 1 year after starting antiretroviral therapy. This sequence was found in a young man with HIV. CDR3 sequence: CASSLSPSRAVTGELFF. The CDR3 DNA reads TGTGCCAGCAGTTTATCCCCTAGCCGGGCGGTCACCGGGGAGCTGTTTTTT.